These 5 T cell receptor beta chains were all obtained from the same sample, sequenced in a study of circulating tumor DNA in untreated peripheral T-cell lymphoma. The protocol was immunoSEQ multiplex PCR, while the TCRdb copy is restricted to in-frame clones and leaves out a portion. Altogether approximately 2,500 clones are present, 82% being singletons, with the ten largest covering around a third. Material for sequencing was tumor tissue. These receptors were taken from a human donor with peripheral T-cell lymphoma.

CDR3 DNA sequence: TGTGCCAGCAGCCCTACAGGGGGCCTGGGCCAGCCCCAGCATTTT. It is translated as CASSPTGGLGQPQHF. The rearrangement joins TRBV28 to TRBJ1-5, with 9 bases fitting TRBD1. This CDR3 has 15 amino acids. V lost 6 bases and J lost 7; bases outside the gene matches: 10. Germline CDR1 MDHEN, CDR2 SYDVKM.

V is TRBV6-8 and J is TRBJ2-7; D is possibly TRBD1 (6 bases). Germline-derived CDR1 and CDR2 are MNHGY and SAAAGT. Deletions cut 5 bases from V and 3 bases from J, with 20 bases between. The CDR3 runs 16 residues. CDR3 nucleotides: TGTGCCAGCAGTGGGCTTCGGACAGACCACATCTACGAGCAGTACTTC. Amino acid sequence: CASSGLRTDHIYEQYF.

This rearrangement joins TRBV6-8 to TRBJ1-2; D is undetermined. V was clipped by 8 bases and J by 1 base, with 14 bases between them. The germline V gene has CDR1 MNHGY and CDR2 SAAAGT. The CDR3 sequence is 14 residues long. The CDR3 region has the DNA TGTGCCAGCGGTCAAGGTGGGGTTAACTATGGCTACACCTTC. Amino acids: CASGQGGVNYGYTF.

DNA of the CDR3: TGTGCCAGCTCACCACCCCAAACCGGGCTAGCGGAAAAGGGTTACACCGGGGAGCTGTTTTTT. Translated: CASSPPQTGLAEKGYTGELFF. The chain combines TRBV18 with TRBJ2-2; 7 nucleotides align to TRBD2. CDR1 is KGHSH, CDR2 LQKENI, per germline. V was pared by 0 bases and J by 3 bases, with 19 bases of the junction left unmatched. The CDR3 covers 21 residues.

The V and J genes are TRBV19 and TRBJ1-1; a possible D gene is TRBD1 (5 bases). The CDR3 loop spans 14 amino acids. The germline V gene has CDR1 LNHDA and CDR2 SQIVND (reference sequence). Deletions cut 3 bases from V and 4 bases from J, with 12 bases between. The CDR3 coding sequence is TGTGCCAGTAGTATTGGGGGACGGGGCACTGAAGCTTTCTTT. Translation: CASSIGGRGTEAFF. Full variable domain (remainder filled in from reference TRBV19 and TRBJ1-1): DGGITQSPKYLFRKEGQNVTLSCEQNLNHDAMYWYRQDPGQGLRLIYYSQIVNDFQKGDIAEGYSVSREKKESFPLTVTSAQKNPTAFYLCASSIGGRGTEAFFGQGTRLTVV.